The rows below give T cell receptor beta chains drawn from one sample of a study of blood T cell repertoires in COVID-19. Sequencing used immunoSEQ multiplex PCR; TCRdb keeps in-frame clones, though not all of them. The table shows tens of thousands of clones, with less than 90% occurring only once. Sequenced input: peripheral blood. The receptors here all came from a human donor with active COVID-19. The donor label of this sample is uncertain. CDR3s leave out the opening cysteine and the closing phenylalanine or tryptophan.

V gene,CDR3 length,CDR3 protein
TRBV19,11,ASSNRRTGELF
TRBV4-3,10,ASSQDRLLLF
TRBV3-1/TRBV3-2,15,ASSQAAGKGLSYEQY
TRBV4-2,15,ASSRRPGLAGGNEQF
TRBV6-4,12,ASREGRRTYEQY
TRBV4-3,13,ASSQSDSSYNEQF
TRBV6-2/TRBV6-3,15,ASSTSGIPWGNQPQH
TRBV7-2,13,ASSQVGLAADEQF
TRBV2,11,ASSVEGVYGYT
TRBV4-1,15,ASSQEPSGGARETQY
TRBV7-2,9,ASRQDNEQF
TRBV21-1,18,ASSTPGQGRPESMNTEAF
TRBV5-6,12,ASSRRQGARNQY
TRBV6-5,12,ASSLTGSGNTIY
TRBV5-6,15,ASSPPPGTAFSFGQF